This T cell receptor (beta chain) was sequenced during a study of blood T cell repertoires in COVID-19. For the study at large: Samples representing acute and convalescent COVID-19 were sourced from the United States, Italy and Spain.

In the authors' methods: Cell counts per sample came from amplifying reference gene primers. Measured with immunoSEQ multiplex PCR; TCRdb has only the in-frame clones, and not every one. V, J and clone size are taken as reported in that table, and D and trimming were inferred from the DNA itself. The data hold some 100,000 clones, with 80% to 90% observed a single time. CDR1 and CDR2 (germline): MDHEN, SYDVKM. CDR3 size: 16 residues. The trim removed 4 bases at V and 9 bases at J, leaving 9 bases unmatched. This clone showed up just a few times. V gene TRBV28 combines with J gene TRBJ2-1; 13 nucleotides line up with TRBD2. This TCR came from a woman aged 45-65 years who had recovered from COVID-19. The sample comprised PBMCs or T cells enriched from blood (not recorded which). CDR3: CASSSGGTSGNAEQFF. The CDR3 nucleotides are TGTGCCAGCAGTTCCGGTGGGACTAGCGGGAATGCTGAGCAGTTCTTC.